This T cell receptor (beta chain) was observed in a study of cytomegalovirus exposure and HLA in healthy donors. Only in-frame clones appear in the TCRdb table, and some are missing; sequencing was by immunoSEQ multiplex PCR. The sample has about 160,000 clones; 85% to 90% are singletons. Findings and limits, study-wide: A few CMV-associated chains were confirmed in vitro to be specific for CMV antigens.

Turning to this clone: The target antigen is unknown.

These donors were members of the 120-subject validation cohort, a group separate from the approximately 700-subject first cohort. Input material: PBMCs. The TCR originated in a man between 18 and 35 years old in good health and CMV-seropositive.

CDR3 DNA sequence: TGCGCCAGCAGCCAACACATCACCAACACTGAAGCTTTCTTT. It translates to CASSQHITNTEAFF. This rearrangement joins TRBV4-1 to TRBJ1-1, with D hard to call. Looked up from germline, CDR1 is MGHRA and CDR2 is YSYEKL. The CDR3 extends over 14 amino acids. The ends were cut back, 2 bases at V and 2 bases at J, with 9 bases in the middle.